A single sample is the source of the 27 T cell receptor beta chains below, sequenced in a study of post-analysis software for immune sequencing data. Study observations and caveats: Patients showed TRBV5-6, TRBV5-1 and TRBV20-1 among 4 or 5 TRBV segments more frequent than in controls.

Built from TCR beta cDNA, the libraries had unique molecular identifiers in them. MiXCR, applied by TCRdb to the PCR reads, yields one record per CDR3 protein. The table has about 500,000 distinct CDR3 sequences, roughly 45% seen once. Antigens for these TCRs are unknown. The sample comprised blood. These receptors came from a girl aged 5 to 17 with multiple sclerosis.

The chain has TRBV21-1 and TRBJ2-4; TRBD1 is the table's D call and was not checked against the DNA. The J call may be mistaken, given a closer DNA end match to TRBJ2-7. TRBV21-1 represents a pseudogene. The length of the CDR3 is 18 residues. The CDR3 DNA is TGTGCCAGCAGCAATCATCCGGTGATGCCAGGGAAGGGTTACGAGCAGTACTTC. Translated, it gives CASSNHPVMPGKGYEQYF.

The J gene is TRBJ2-7, the V gene TRBV4-2; the match to TRBD1 covers 7 bases. Looked up from germline, CDR1 is LGHNA and CDR2 is YNFKEQ. V was pared by 0 bases and J by 1 base, with 3 bases of the junction left unmatched. The length of the CDR3 is 15 residues. For the CDR3, the DNA is TGTGCCAGCAGCCAAGAACGGGACAGATCCTACGAGCAGTACTTC. As protein: CASSQERDRSYEQYF.

This clonotype was seen a handful of times. The V gene is TRBV7-9, the J gene TRBJ2-2, with D possibly TRBD2 on 6 matching bases. From germline, CDR1 is SEHNR and CDR2 FQNEAQ (reference sequence). The V end was cut by 5 bases, the J end by 0 bases, with 13 bases between. The length of the CDR3 is 16 residues. CDR3 residues: CASSRTPSANTGELFF. For the CDR3, the DNA is TGTGCCAGCAGCCGGACACCTAGCGCGAACACCGGGGAGCTGTTTTTT.

This clonotype was detected a few times. This chain links TRBV29-1 with TRBJ2-1, with a possible D match to TRBD2 (6 bases). Germline assignment: CDR1 SQVTM and CDR2 ANQGSEA. The CDR3 is 12 residues long. V was clipped by 3 bases and J by 4 bases, with 7 bases between them. The CDR3 region is CSVEGGYNEQFF. CDR3 DNA: TGCAGCGTTGAGGGGGGATACAATGAGCAGTTCTTC.

This clonotype was observed many times. This chain links TRBV12-3 or TRBV12-4 with TRBJ2-7, with TRBD2 matching over 7 bases. V lost 5 bases to trimming and J lost 2 bases; unmatched junction nucleotides: 3. The CDR3 runs 13 residues. CDR3 bases: TGTGCCAGCAGTCTCGGGGGGACCTACGAGCAGTACTTC. This gives the protein CASSLGGTYEQYF.

The V call is TRBV20-1, the J call TRBJ2-7; 12 bases are a match to TRBD2. This CDR3 has 14 residues. Looked up from germline, CDR1 is DFQATT and CDR2 is SNEGSKA (reference sequence). Trimming took 7 bases from V and 3 from J; bases not matched to a gene: 7. The CDR3 DNA sequence: TGCAGTGTTCCCGTACTAGCGGGAGGCTACGAGCAGTACTTC. The encoded protein is CSVPVLAGGYEQYF.

This clonotype was picked up a small number of times. J is TRBJ2-5 and V is TRBV20-1; D gene unclear. Germline lookup yields CDR1 DFQATT and CDR2 SNEGSKA (reference sequence). Trimming took 1 base from V and 0 from J, leaving 9 bases between them. The CDR3 contains 14 residues. CDR3 coding DNA: TGCAGTGCTAGAGGGGCAGAACACCAAGAGACCCAGTACTTC. Amino acid sequence: CSARGAEHQETQYF.

This rearrangement joins TRBV28 to TRBJ2-4; a possible D gene is TRBD2 (6 bases). The CDR3 loop spans 14 amino acids. Between the trimmed V and J ends, which lost 6 bases and 6 bases, there was a span of 15 bases. Germline V gives CDR1 MDHEN, CDR2 SYDVKM. For the CDR3, the DNA is TGTGCCAGCAGGCGCTCGGGACTGTTAAACATTCAGTACTTC. Protein sequence: CASRRSGLLNIQYF.

This chain joins TRBV5-1 and TRBJ2-3; tentatively, D is TRBD2 (6 bases). This CDR3 is 15 amino acids long. Germline CDR1 reads SGHRS; CDR2 reads YFSETQ. V was pared by 4 bases and J by 4 bases, with 16 bases between. The CDR3 DNA reads as TGCGCCAGCAGCCGGGACTTCCCTTCGTCAGATACGCAGTATTTT. It yields the protein CASSRDFPSSDTQYF. Using reference TRBV5-1 and TRBJ2-3 for the parts outside the CDR3, the full variable domain is KAGVTQTPRYLIKTRGQQVTLSCSPISGHRSVSWYQQTPGQGLQFLFEYFSETQRNKGNFPGRFSGRQFSNSRSEMNVSTLELGDSALYLCASSRDFPSSDTQYFGPGTRLTVL.

This chain uses TRBV7-2 with TRBJ2-4; D is uncertain. TRBJ2-7 explains the end of the DNA better; the J call may be wrong. Germline V gene sequence: CDR1 SGHTA, CDR2 FQGNSA. The CDR3 spans 14 residues. CDR3 amino acids: CASSLMSGAYEQYF. The DNA of the CDR3 is TGTGCCAGCAGCTTAATGTCGGGCGCCTACGAGCAGTACTTC.

This clonotype was found a few times. The chain links TRBV20-1 to TRBJ2-5; D gene ambiguous. V was pared by 3 bases and J by 2 bases, with 13 bases between. Per germline, CDR1 DFQATT and CDR2 SNEGSKA (reference sequence). The CDR3 is 14 residues long. The CDR3 DNA reads as TGCAGTGCTAGGGGTGGGTCCGAGCAAGAGACCCAGTACTTC. The encoded protein is CSARGGSEQETQYF.

The chain recombines TRBV6-1 with TRBJ1-1; D gene ambiguous. The CDR3 contains 14 residues. Germline V CDR1 and CDR2: MNHNS, SASEGT. V was shortened by 3 bases and J by 5 bases, with 13 bases between the two germline ends. The CDR3 DNA follows: TGTGCCAGCAGTGATTTGACTTCCCAGACTGAAGCTTTCTTT. Its translation is CASSDLTSQTEAFF.

This clonotype was detected a few times. CDR3 amino acids: CASAGQSIQETQYF. The CDR3 coding sequence is TGTGCCAGCGCCGGCCAGAGTATCCAAGAGACCCAGTACTTC. The chain combines TRBV28 with TRBJ2-5; D is undetermined. There are 14 residues in the CDR3. CDR1 is MDHEN, CDR2 SYDVKM, per germline. Trimming left V 8 bases short and J 1 base short, with 14 bases between.

With regard to this clonotype: A junction boundary mismatches the germline segment, possibly from a read error. V and J are TRBV7-2 and TRBJ2-7, with D possibly matching TRBD2 (5 bases). The CDR3 has 12 amino acids. Looked up from germline, CDR1 is SGHTA and CDR2 is FQGNSA. The CDR3 region has the DNA TGTGCCAGTAGCTTAGGACTCTCCCAGCAGTACTTC. Residues: CASSLGLSQQYF.

The rearrangement uses TRBV7-2 and TRBJ1-3, with no clear D. Germline V gene lookup returns CDR1 SGHTA and CDR2 FQGNSA. The CDR3 is made up of 15 amino acids. The V gene lost 0 bases and the J gene lost 2 bases, with 8 bases spanning the gap. The CDR3 spells CASSLAGVTGNTIYF. CDR3 DNA: TGTGCCAGCAGCTTAGCAGGTGTTACTGGAAACACCATATATTTT.

This clonotype was observed many times. CDR3 in amino acids: CASSRDSSYEQYF. Here the CDR3 DNA reads TGTGCCAGCAGTCGGGACAGCTCCTACGAGCAGTACTTC. The chain uses TRBV2 and TRBJ2-7; 7 bases are shared with TRBD1. Trimming took 5 bases from V and 0 from J; bases not matched to a gene: 1. Germline V gene data show CDR1 as SNHLY and CDR2 as FYNNEI. CDR3 size: 13 residues.

The chain combines TRBV4-2 with TRBJ1-5; D is unclear. Trimming shortened V by 0 bases and J by 0 bases, and 6 bases separated the two germline ends. CDR1 and CDR2 (germline): LGHNA, YNFKEQ. The CDR3 covers 15 residues. For the CDR3, the DNA is TGTGCCAGCAGCCAAGATAGCTATAGCAATCAGCCCCAGCATTTT. Translating gives CASSQDSYSNQPQHF.

The chain uses TRBV20-1 and TRBJ2-5, with TRBD2 matching over 8 bases. After removal of 5 bases from V and 11 bases from J, the junction contained 10 bases not matched to a gene. Germline CDR1 and CDR2: DFQATT and SNEGSKA (reference sequence). CDR3 length: 12 amino acids. The CDR3 reads CSALREGLGQYF. In DNA form, the CDR3 reads TGCAGTGCTCTCCGGGAGGGCCTCGGGCAGTACTTC.

This chain joins TRBV20-1 and TRBJ2-7, with 9 positions matching TRBD2. The CDR3 length is 15 residues. With 0 bases clipped from V and 6 bases from J, the junction kept 9 bases outside the gene matches. Per the germline V gene, CDR1 is DFQATT and CDR2 is SNEGSKA (reference sequence). The CDR3 is CSARDPLAGNTEQYF. The CDR3 coding sequence is TGCAGTGCTAGAGATCCGCTAGCGGGAAACACCGAGCAGTACTTC.

This clonotype came up a few times. This chain uses TRBV5-1 with TRBJ2-7; D is possibly TRBD2 (5 bases). CDR3 length: 15 residues. V was shortened by 0 bases and J by 4 bases, with 14 bases between the two germline ends. Per germline, CDR1 SGHRS and CDR2 YFSETQ. The CDR3 nucleotides are TGCGCCAGCAGCTTGGAACCGGGAAGAGGGTACGAGCAGTACTTC. As protein: CASSLEPGRGYEQYF.

The CDR3 DNA follows: TGTGCCATCAGTGAGAGTCAGCGGGAGACCCAGTACTTC. Its translation: CAISESQRETQYF. The chain carries TRBV10-3 and TRBJ2-5, with TRBD2 as a possible D gene (5 bases). Germline assignment: CDR1 ENHRY and CDR2 SYGVKD. Deletions cut 2 bases from V and 5 bases from J, with 9 bases between. This CDR3 is 13 amino acids long.

The rearrangement uses TRBV6-5 and TRBJ2-7, with 7 bases matching TRBD1. The CDR3 runs 15 residues. The V gene's germline CDR1 is MNHEY and CDR2 SVGAGI. V gave up 6 bases and J gave up 2 bases; unmatched junction bases: 10. The chain's CDR3 is CASRPNRGEAYEQYF. The DNA of the CDR3 is TGTGCCAGCAGACCTAACAGGGGAGAGGCCTACGAGCAGTACTTC.

The rearrangement uses TRBV29-1 and TRBJ2-5; possibly TRBD2 for D (7 bases). CDR3 length equals 13 residues. Germline-derived CDR1 and CDR2 are SQVTM and ANQGSEA. Trimming left V 5 bases short and J 6 bases short, with 16 bases between. CDR3 protein: CSVSGGGGQTQYF. CDR3 in DNA: TGCAGCGTTTCCGGGGGAGGGGGGCAGACCCAGTACTTC. Full variable domain (rest looked up from reference TRBV29-1 and TRBJ2-5): SAVISQKPSRDICQRGTSLTIQCQVDSQVTMMFWYRQQPGQSLTLIATANQGSEATYESGFVIDKFPISRPNLTFSTLTVSNMSPEDSSIYLCSVSGGGGQTQYFGPGTRLLVL.

This clonotype was recorded once. The rearrangement joins TRBV11-2 to TRBJ2-6; 7 positions agree with TRBD1. This CDR3 comprises 16 residues. V gave up 8 bases and J gave up 2 bases; unmatched junction bases: 9. CDR1 is SGHAT and CDR2 is FQNNGV in the germline V gene. CDR3 protein: CASDRTGGPGANVLTF. DNA for the CDR3: TGTGCCAGCGACCGGACAGGAGGTCCTGGGGCCAACGTCCTGACTTTC.

The chain combines TRBV7-9 with TRBJ1-1, with 8 bases identical to TRBD1. This CDR3 contains 19 residues. Losses at the gene ends were 4 bases for V and 10 bases for J; bases not matched to a gene: 26. From germline, CDR1 is SEHNR and CDR2 FQNEAQ (reference sequence). The CDR3 is CASSSSLKNTGGDFLPAFF. The CDR3 DNA reads as TGTGCCAGCAGCTCATCCCTAAAGAATACAGGGGGTGACTTCTTACCAGCTTTCTTT.

The chain recombines TRBV7-3 with TRBJ2-1, with a possible D match to TRBD2 (6 bases). The CDR3 consists of 15 residues. The germline CDR1 and CDR2 sequences are SGHTA and FQGTGA. V was trimmed by 1 base and J by 5 bases, leaving 12 bases between them. The CDR3 sequence is CASSLSSWRDNEQFF. The CDR3 DNA follows: TGTGCCAGCAGCTTAAGCTCTTGGAGGGACAATGAGCAGTTCTTC.

This clonotype was seen many times. The V call is TRBV14, the J call TRBJ2-7; D possibly uses TRBD1 or TRBD2 (5 bases each). The CDR3 covers 13 residues. From germline, CDR1 is SGHDN and CDR2 FVKESK. Trimming cost V 6 bases and J 3 bases, with 12 bases left between them. The CDR3 sequence: CASRSGTLYEQYF. In DNA form, the CDR3 reads TGTGCCAGCAGGTCCGGGACCCTCTACGAGCAGTACTTC. The full variable domain, with the rest looked up from reference TRBV14 and TRBJ2-7, is EAGVTQFPSHSVIEKGQTVTLRCDPISGHDNLYWYRRVMGKEIKFLLHFVKESKQDESGMPNNRFLAERTGGTYSTLKVQPAELEDSGVYFCASRSGTLYEQYFGPGTRLTVT.